This T cell receptor beta chain is from a study of blood T cell repertoires in COVID-19. Repertoires were generated with immunoSEQ multiplex PCR, while TCRdb's copy carries only in-frame clones and drops some. This table has about 180,000 clones, more than 80% appearing once. This study enrolled people aged roughly 18 to 89 from roughly 24 US geographic areas. The study counted Cohort 3 donors as recovered given two negative PCRs, clearance, or symptom resolution. A word on this clone: The sample holds other DNA sequences that translate to the same CDR3.

The germline V gene has CDR1 GTSNPN and CDR2 SVGIG (reference sequence). Trimming cost V 0 bases and J 0 bases, with 6 bases left between them. The CDR3 spans 15 residues. Sequencing used PBMCs or T cells enriched from blood (not recorded which). The source of this sequence is a man aged 40-49 years who had recovered from COVID-19. This chain links TRBV30 with TRBJ2-6; no definite D call. The CDR3: CAWSVTGSGANVLTF. The CDR3, as DNA: TGTGCCTGGAGTGTAACCGGCTCTGGGGCCAACGTCCTGACTTTC. Full variable domain (rest looked up from reference TRBV30 and TRBJ2-6): SQTIHQWPATLVQPVGSPLSLECTVEGTSNPNLYWYRQAAGRGLQLLFYSVGIGQISSEVPQNLSASRPQDRQFILSSKKLLLSDSGFYLCAWSVTGSGANVLTFGAGSRLTVL.